This T cell receptor beta chain was sequenced for a study of T cells in Graves' hyperthyroidism and ophthalmopathy. Looking at the study overall: At initial diagnosis, before any treatment had begun, peripheral blood was obtained. Findings and caveats of the study: The model foresaw ophthalmopathy a median around seven months prior to onset.

The germline CDR1 and CDR2 sequences are SGHTA and FQGNSA. CDR3 length: 14 residues. The V end lost 1 base, the J end lost 3 bases, and 9 bases lay between the germline ends. Regions amplified from RNA transcripts were the TCR beta CDR3 regions. Initially, a first-round RT-PCR of the TCR CDR3 employed the HTBI primer set. Each CDR3 protein is one row after TCRdb ran MiXCR on the multiplex PCR reads. Of nearly 750,000 distinct CDR3 sequences in the sample, roughly a third were seen once. In regard to this clonotype: Its antigen is undetermined.

The diagnoses drew upon clinical symptoms, serum thyroxine and TRAb, thyroid ultrasound and orbital computed tomography. Sequencing input: blood. This TCR derives from a middle-aged woman with Graves' hyperthyroidism. J is TRBJ1-1 and V is TRBV7-2; D remains unclear. The CDR3 DNA is TGTGCCAGCAGCTTAGTGCGCTGGGACACTGAAGCTTTCTTT. Translation gives CASSLVRWDTEAFF.